This TCR beta chain stems from a study of OX40 agonist ivuxolimab in advanced cancers. On the study more broadly: Head and neck, renal cell, melanoma or hepatocellular carcinoma were the cancers that dose-escalation patients had. Those enrolled were approximately 78% male, with a mean age of roughly 62 years and ages from 23 to 79.

Assay used: immunoSEQ multiplex PCR; TCRdb lists only in-frame clones, some missing. The table has some 60,000 clones, roughly nine tenths seen once; the top ten hold 3% to 4%. This sequence was found in an adult with an advanced solid tumor such as melanoma, head and neck, liver or kidney cancer. The source material was CD4+ or CD8+ T cells sorted from blood, sampled in a trial of the OX40 agonist ivuxolimab.

CDR3 loop: CASSFGTSIHEQYF. The CDR3 coding sequence is TGTGCCAGCAGTTTCGGGACTAGTATCCACGAGCAGTACTTC. The J gene is TRBJ2-7, the V gene TRBV27; TRBD2 agrees at 8 bases. Germline lookup yields CDR1 MNHEY and CDR2 SMNVEV (reference sequence). The trim removed 3 bases at V and 5 bases at J, leaving 6 bases unmatched. The CDR3 length is 14 residues.